One T cell receptor beta chain is described in this entry. The data derive from a study of T-cell memory formation after mild COVID-19. MiXCR, run by TCRdb on the 5' RACE reads, gives a single entry per CDR3 protein. The repertoire consists of a few hundred thousand distinct CDR3 sequences, with 20% to 25% occurring once and the leading ten covering about 21%. The clonotype was recovered from a man aged 18 to 29 who had mild COVID-19 (a few samples of this study predate the infection). Cell type and time point are not known. The sample was PBMCs or a T cell subset sorted from them (not recorded which).

CDR3 region: CASSSGQGVYNEQFF. CDR3 DNA sequence: TGTGCCAGCAGCTCGGGACAGGGGGTATACAATGAGCAGTTCTTC. J is TRBJ2-1 and V is TRBV7-3, with 11 positions matching TRBD1. With 4 bases clipped from V and 4 bases from J, the junction kept 3 bases outside the gene matches. The V gene's germline CDR1 is SGHTA and CDR2 FQGTGA. The CDR3 totals 15 residues.